These T cell receptor beta chains were read from a single sample in a study of cytotoxic CD8 clonotypes in ibrutinib-treated CLL. Produced via immunoSEQ multiplex PCR; TCRdb's table is partial and in-frame only. The table lists about 160,000 clones, 84% of them singletons. Source: PBMCs, taken after 24 months of ibrutinib treatment. These receptor sequences come from a human donor with chronic lymphocytic leukemia. The CDR3 runs from the conserved cysteine through the conserved F or W. The D gene is left open where the match is weak. Only part of the rows carry a size: once, few, many, or a class if the clone is expanded.

clone size	V gene	J gene	D gene	CDR3 DNA	CDR3 protein
.	TRBV4-1	TRBJ2-3	.	TGCGCCAGCAGCCCGGTTCTCACAGATACGCAGTATTTT	CASSPVLTDTQYF
.	TRBV28	TRBJ2-7	.	TGTGCCAGCAGTCAACAGGGCCGAAACGAGCAGTACTTC	CASSQQGRNEQYF
.	TRBV5-1	TRBJ2-1	.	TGCGCCAGCAGCTCGCGGGGTGGGTTCCATGAGCAGTTCTTC	CASSSRGGFHEQFF
.	TRBV28	TRBJ2-7	.	TGTGCCAGCAGTCCCAGGTGGGACGAGCAGTACTTC	CASSPRWDEQYF
.	TRBV5-1	TRBJ1-3	.	TGCGCCAGCAGCTCCACCTGGCCCCGCCACTCTGGAAACACCATATATTTT	CASSSTWPRHSGNTIYF
.	TRBV11-3	TRBJ2-1	.	TGTGCCAGCAGCCTTGGCGACAGCTCCTACAATGAGCAGTTCTTC	CASSLGDSSYNEQFF
once	TRBV10-3	TRBJ1-1	TRBD1	TGTGCCATCAGTTTGACAGGGACGGATACTGAAGCTTTCTTT	CAISLTGTDTEAFF
.	TRBV30	TRBJ2-3	.	TGTGCCTGGAGTGTTGGAGTTGGACGAGGTTCTAGCACAGATACGCAGTATTTT	CAWSVGVGRGSSTDTQYF
.	TRBV20-1	TRBJ1-1	TRBD1	TGCAGTGCCCCAACAGGGGGCCGAGCTTTCTTT	CSAPTGGRAFF
.	TRBV28	TRBJ2-7	.	TGTGCCAGCAGTTTACGGGTGTACGAGCAGTACTTC	CASSLRVYEQYF
.	TRBV7-6	TRBJ2-1	.	TGTGCCAGCAGCTTAGGGGGGCCGAGCTCCTACAATGAGCAGTTCTTC	CASSLGGPSSYNEQFF
.	TRBV5-1	TRBJ2-1	.	TGCGCCAGCGCAAACTACAATGAGCAGTTCTTC	CASANYNEQFF
once	TRBV5-4	TRBJ1-3	.	TGTGCCAGCAGCTTTTTATCGAGCTCTGGAAACACCATATATTTT	CASSFLSSSGNTIYF
.	TRBV18	TRBJ1-1	.	TGTGCCAGCTCAACCGGACACCTGAACACTGAAGCTTTCTTT	CASSTGHLNTEAFF
.	TRBV30	TRBJ2-3	TRBD2	TGTGCCTGGAGTGATATTCTAAGCGGGAGAATTGATACGCAGTATTTT	CAWSDILSGRIDTQYF
.	TRBV7-2	TRBJ2-3	.	TGTGCCAGCAGCCCGGTGGGCACAGATACGCAGTATTTT	CASSPVGTDTQYF
.	TRBV18	TRBJ1-2	.	TGTGCCAGCTCGGACACACCTAACTATGGCTACACCTTC	CASSDTPNYGYTF
.	TRBV4-3	TRBJ2-3	.	TGCGCCAGCAGCCAAGAGGGGGGGCCCACAGATACGCAGTATTTT	CASSQEGGPTDTQYF
.	TRBV5-5	TRBJ2-3	TRBD2	TGTGCCAGCAGCTTGGGGGTCAGCGGGAGGGCCGATACGCAGTATTTT	CASSLGVSGRADTQYF
.	TRBV18	TRBJ1-1	TRBD1	TGTGCCAGCTCACCCCTCCCGGGACAGGTTTTGGGCACTGAAGCTTTCTTT	CASSPLPGQVLGTEAFF
.	TRBV4-3	TRBJ2-3	TRBD2	TGCGCCAGCAGCCGTAGCGGGAGGTCAGATACGCAGTATTTT	CASSRSGRSDTQYF
.	TRBV4-3	TRBJ2-7	.	TGCGCCAGCAGCCGAGAAAGACAGGTTTACGAGCAGTACTTC	CASSRERQVYEQYF
.	TRBV18	TRBJ2-5	TRBD2	TGTGCCAGCTCAATACACGGGGGGAAGGAGACCCAGTACTTC	CASSIHGGKETQYF
.	TRBV5-6	TRBJ2-2	.	TGTGCCAGCAGCTTCCCTCGCACCGGGGAGCTGTTTTTT	CASSFPRTGELFF
.	TRBV27	TRBJ2-7	.	TGTGGCCTTGGGGCCGAATCCCCCGGAGGGCAGTACTTC	CGLGAESPGGQYF
.	TRBV27	TRBJ1-1	.	TGTGCCAGCAGTTTTCGTCCCCGCAAGTTAGGGCCTACGCTGAACACTGAAGCTTTCTTT	CASSFRPRKLGPTLNTEAFF
.	TRBV7-9	TRBJ1-4	.	TGTGCCAGCAGCTTAAGGGCCGGGGATAATGAAAAACTGTTTTTT	CASSLRAGDNEKLFF
.	TRBV18	TRBJ1-1	.	TGTGCCAGCTCAAAGCCGGCCTCCGAAGCTTTCTTT	CASSKPASEAFF
.	TRBV7-9	TRBJ1-2	.	TGTGCCAGCAGCTTAGACAGGGTTGGCTACACCTTC	CASSLDRVGYTF
.	TRBV5-8	TRBJ2-3	TRBD2	TGTGCCAGCAGCTTCTCCCGGGGGGGCCCAGATACGCAGTATTTT	CASSFSRGGPDTQYF
.	TRBV7-5	TRBJ1-2	.	TGTGTCAGAAGCTTTAGACAAGAGGATTGCGGCTACACCTTC	CVRSFRQEDCGYTF
.	TRBV6-5	TRBJ1-1	.	TGTGCCAGCAGTTACCCTCATGGGTCTGAAGCTTTCTTT	CASSYPHGSEAFF
.	TRBV4-3	TRBJ1-1	.	TGCGCCAGCAGCCAAGATAGGCACGGCACTGAAGCTTTCTTT	CASSQDRHGTEAFF
.	TRBV29-1	TRBJ2-7	.	TGCAGCGTTGAAGAAGGAATAGGGGTTGGCAGCTACGAGCAGTACTTC	CSVEEGIGVGSYEQYF
.	TRBV7-9	TRBJ1-3	.	TGTGCCAGCAATGGACTTGGAAACACCATATATTTT	CASNGLGNTIYF
.	TRBV5-1	TRBJ2-1	TRBD1	TGCGCCAGCAGCTTCGGACAGGGGGTAAGGAATGAGCAGTTCTTC	CASSFGQGVRNEQFF
.	TRBV6-1	TRBJ2-3	.	TGTGCCAGCAGTGATACTAGCACAGATACGCAGTATTTT	CASSDTSTDTQYF
.	TRBV5-1	TRBJ1-2	TRBD1	TGCGCCAGCAGCCCCCGGGGGGACAGGGTAGCATATGGCTACACCTTC	CASSPRGDRVAYGYTF
.	TRBV5-1	TRBJ1-5	.	TGCGCCAGCAGCCCCACGGGGCAATATAGCAATCAGCCCCAGCATTTT	CASSPTGQYSNQPQHF
.	TRBV27	TRBJ1-3	.	TGTGCCGGCAGTCCTACGGGGGACCGTTTCTCTGGAAACACCATATATTTT	CAGSPTGDRFSGNTIYF
.	TRBV7-8	TRBJ2-1	TRBD2	TGTGCCAGCAGCTTAATGGGACTAGCGGGGGGATACAATGAGCAGTTCTTC	CASSLMGLAGGYNEQFF
.	TRBV27	TRBJ2-7	.	TGTGCCAGCAGTAACACCTACGAGCAGTACTTC	CASSNTYEQYF